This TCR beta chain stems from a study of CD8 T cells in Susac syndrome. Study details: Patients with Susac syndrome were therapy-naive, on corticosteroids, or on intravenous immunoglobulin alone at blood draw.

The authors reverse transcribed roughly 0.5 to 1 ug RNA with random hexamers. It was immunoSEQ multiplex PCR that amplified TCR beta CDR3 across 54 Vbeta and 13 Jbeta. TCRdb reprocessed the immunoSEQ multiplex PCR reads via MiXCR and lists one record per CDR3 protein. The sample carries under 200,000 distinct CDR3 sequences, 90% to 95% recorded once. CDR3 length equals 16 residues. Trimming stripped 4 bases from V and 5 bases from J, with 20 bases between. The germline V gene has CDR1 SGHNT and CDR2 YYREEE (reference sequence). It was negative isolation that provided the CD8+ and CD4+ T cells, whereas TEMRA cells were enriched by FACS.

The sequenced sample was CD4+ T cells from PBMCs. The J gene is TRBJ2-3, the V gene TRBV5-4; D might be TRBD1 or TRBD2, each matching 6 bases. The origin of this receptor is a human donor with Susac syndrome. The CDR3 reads CASSRQRGARGDTQYF. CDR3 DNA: TGTGCCAGCAGCCGTCAGAGGGGGGCGCGAGGAGATACGCAGTATTTT.